A selection of T cell receptor beta chains follows, all from one sample in a study of OX40 agonist ivuxolimab in advanced cancers. TCRdb's copy holds only in-frame clones and misses some; the assay was immunoSEQ multiplex PCR. The table records approximately 82,000 clones, around 87% of them present only once. Here the sequenced sample was CD4+ or CD8+ T cells sorted from blood, taken in a trial of the OX40 agonist ivuxolimab. These receptors came from an adult with an advanced solid tumor such as melanoma, head and neck, liver or kidney cancer. Both conserved end residues are part of each CDR3. D genes are given only for firm matches. Clone size is shown for a subset of rows, as once, few, many or a class of expanded clone.

cdr3_length: 15
j_call: TRBJ2-1
clone_size: -
v_call: TRBV18
d_call: -
cdr3_nt: TGTGCCAGCTCTCCAGGGATCGACCCCTACAATGAGCAGTTCTTC
cdr3_aa: CASSPGIDPYNEQFF

cdr3_length: 15
j_call: TRBJ2-5
clone_size: -
v_call: TRBV6-1
d_call: TRBD2
cdr3_nt: TGTGCCAGCAGTGGCGGGACTAGCGGACAAGAGACCCAGTACTTC
cdr3_aa: CASSGGTSGQETQYF

cdr3_length: 14
j_call: TRBJ1-1
clone_size: -
v_call: TRBV6-1
d_call: -
cdr3_nt: TGTGCCAGCAGTGAAAGCGGGCGGAACACTGAAGCTTTCTTT
cdr3_aa: CASSESGRNTEAFF

cdr3_length: 14
j_call: TRBJ2-3
clone_size: -
v_call: TRBV7-9
d_call: -
cdr3_nt: TGTGCCAGCAGCTTATCCCGGCCGGGAGATACGCAGTATTTT
cdr3_aa: CASSLSRPGDTQYF

cdr3_length: 16
j_call: TRBJ2-1
clone_size: -
v_call: TRBV18
d_call: TRBD2
cdr3_nt: TGTGCCAGCTCACCACTACTAGCGGGAGGCCCCGATGAGCAGTTCTTC
cdr3_aa: CASSPLLAGGPDEQFF

cdr3_length: 15
j_call: TRBJ2-7
clone_size: -
v_call: TRBV6-1
d_call: TRBD2
cdr3_nt: TGTGCCAGCAGTCTTGGGACTAGCGGGACCTACGAGCAGTACTTC
cdr3_aa: CASSLGTSGTYEQYF

cdr3_length: 13
j_call: TRBJ2-7
clone_size: -
v_call: TRBV12-1
d_call: -
cdr3_nt: TGTGCCAGCAGCTCCGTTGGACAGGACGAGCAGTACTTC
cdr3_aa: CASSSVGQDEQYF

cdr3_length: 11
j_call: TRBJ2-5
clone_size: -
v_call: TRBV19
d_call: -
cdr3_nt: TGTGCCAGTAGTATAGACGAGACCCAGTACTTC
cdr3_aa: CASSIDETQYF

cdr3_length: 15
j_call: TRBJ1-3
clone_size: -
v_call: TRBV28
d_call: -
cdr3_nt: TGTGCCAGCAGTTTCATGGGAGCGGGGGGAAACACCATATATTTT
cdr3_aa: CASSFMGAGGNTIYF

cdr3_length: 15
j_call: TRBJ2-7
clone_size: -
v_call: TRBV15
d_call: TRBD1
cdr3_nt: TGTGCCACCAGCAGAGATCAGGGGGTTTTCTACGAGCAGTACTTC
cdr3_aa: CATSRDQGVFYEQYF

cdr3_length: 15
j_call: TRBJ2-7
clone_size: -
v_call: TRBV19
d_call: TRBD2
cdr3_nt: TGTGCCAGTAGTATAGATCGGACTAGCGTGCACGAGCAGTACTTC
cdr3_aa: CASSIDRTSVHEQYF

cdr3_length: 15
j_call: TRBJ1-2
clone_size: -
v_call: TRBV5-1
d_call: -
cdr3_nt: TGCGCCAGCAGCTTGGCCGAACGCTCTAACTATGGCTACACCTTC
cdr3_aa: CASSLAERSNYGYTF

cdr3_length: 13
j_call: TRBJ2-7
clone_size: -
v_call: TRBV18
d_call: -
cdr3_nt: TGTGCCAGCTCCCCTGGGGGGACCTACGAGCAGTACTTC
cdr3_aa: CASSPGGTYEQYF

cdr3_length: 16
j_call: TRBJ2-7
clone_size: -
v_call: TRBV7-8
d_call: TRBD1
cdr3_nt: TGTGCCAGCAGCCCCTACCCCGGGACAGGGTCCTACGAGCAGTACTTC
cdr3_aa: CASSPYPGTGSYEQYF

cdr3_length: 14
j_call: TRBJ1-2
clone_size: once
v_call: TRBV4-3
d_call: TRBD1
cdr3_nt: TGCGCCAGCAGCCAAGATAAGGGGGCCTATGGCTACACCTTC
cdr3_aa: CASSQDKGAYGYTF

cdr3_length: 14
j_call: TRBJ1-2
clone_size: -
v_call: TRBV5-1
d_call: TRBD1
cdr3_nt: TGCGCCAGCAGCTTGGACAGGGGAATGGATGGCTACACCTTC
cdr3_aa: CASSLDRGMDGYTF

cdr3_length: 15
j_call: TRBJ1-6
clone_size: -
v_call: TRBV5-1
d_call: TRBD1
cdr3_nt: TGCGCCAGCAGCCCAGACAGGGGGGGGAATTCACCCCTCCACTTT
cdr3_aa: CASSPDRGGNSPLHF

cdr3_length: 16
j_call: TRBJ2-5
clone_size: -
v_call: TRBV11-2
d_call: TRBD2
cdr3_nt: TGTGCCAGCAGCTCCGTGATAGCGGGCCCACAAGAGACCCAGTACTTC
cdr3_aa: CASSSVIAGPQETQYF

cdr3_length: 16
j_call: TRBJ1-3
clone_size: -
v_call: TRBV6-1
d_call: -
cdr3_nt: TGTGCCAGCAGTGAGCAGACAGGCTACTCTGGAAACACCATATATTTT
cdr3_aa: CASSEQTGYSGNTIYF

cdr3_length: 14
j_call: TRBJ1-2
clone_size: -
v_call: TRBV5-1
d_call: TRBD1
cdr3_nt: TGCGCCAGCAGCACGGGACAGGGGAACTATGGCTACACCTTC
cdr3_aa: CASSTGQGNYGYTF

cdr3_length: 17
j_call: TRBJ2-6
clone_size: -
v_call: TRBV1
d_call: -
cdr3_nt: TGCACCAGCAGCATCTTGAGTTCACAAAGTCGGGCCAACGTCCTGACTTTC
cdr3_aa: CTSSILSSQSRANVLTF

cdr3_length: 14
j_call: TRBJ2-5
clone_size: -
v_call: TRBV5-1
d_call: -
cdr3_nt: TGCGCCAGCAGCTCTAGACAGGGAGGGGAGACCCAGTACTTC
cdr3_aa: CASSSRQGGETQYF

cdr3_length: 18
j_call: TRBJ2-1
clone_size: -
v_call: TRBV5-1
d_call: TRBD2
cdr3_nt: TGCGCCAGCAGTCGGCTAGCGGGAGGAACATCCCTGCCCAATGAGCAGTTCTTC
cdr3_aa: CASSRLAGGTSLPNEQFF

cdr3_length: 13
j_call: TRBJ1-5
clone_size: -
v_call: TRBV30
d_call: -
cdr3_nt: TGTGCCTGGAGTGTAGGAACGATGCAGCCCCAGCATTTT
cdr3_aa: CAWSVGTMQPQHF

cdr3_length: 14
j_call: TRBJ1-1
clone_size: -
v_call: TRBV18
d_call: -
cdr3_nt: TGTGCCAGCTCACCATCCTATCTGAACACTGAAGCTTTCTTT
cdr3_aa: CASSPSYLNTEAFF

cdr3_length: 15
j_call: TRBJ2-1
clone_size: once
v_call: TRBV5-1
d_call: TRBD2
cdr3_nt: TGCGCCAGCAGCTTGGCCGGAAGCGGGAGTAATGAGCAGTTCTTC
cdr3_aa: CASSLAGSGSNEQFF

cdr3_length: 11
j_call: TRBJ2-5
clone_size: -
v_call: TRBV29-1
d_call: -
cdr3_nt: TGCAGCGTCCGGACACTAGAGACCCAGTACTTC
cdr3_aa: CSVRTLETQYF

cdr3_length: 14
j_call: TRBJ1-4
clone_size: -
v_call: TRBV29-1
d_call: -
cdr3_nt: TGCAGCGTTGAGGGGACTCAGGATAATGAAAAACTGTTTTTT
cdr3_aa: CSVEGTQDNEKLFF

cdr3_length: 14
j_call: TRBJ2-5
clone_size: -
v_call: TRBV5-6
d_call: TRBD2
cdr3_nt: TGTGCCAGCAGCTCGGGGGGTTACCAAGAGACCCAGTACTTC
cdr3_aa: CASSSGGYQETQYF

cdr3_length: 15
j_call: TRBJ1-2
clone_size: -
v_call: TRBV19
d_call: -
cdr3_nt: TGTGCCAGTAGTATAAACCGGGACACCCGACGGGGCTACACCTTC
cdr3_aa: CASSINRDTRRGYTF

cdr3_length: 13
j_call: TRBJ2-1
clone_size: -
v_call: TRBV19
d_call: -
cdr3_nt: TGTGCCAGTAGTATGTGGCCCCCCAATGAGCAGTTCTTC
cdr3_aa: CASSMWPPNEQFF

cdr3_length: 14
j_call: TRBJ1-5
clone_size: -
v_call: TRBV30
d_call: -
cdr3_nt: TGTGCCTGGAGTTCTTCAGGTTTCAATCAGCCCCAGCATTTT
cdr3_aa: CAWSSSGFNQPQHF

cdr3_length: 18
j_call: TRBJ2-6
clone_size: -
v_call: TRBV15
d_call: -
cdr3_nt: TGTGCCACCAGCAGAGTTGTCGGGACCGCCTCTGGGGCCAACGTCCTGACTTTC
cdr3_aa: CATSRVVGTASGANVLTF

cdr3_length: 15
j_call: TRBJ2-2
clone_size: -
v_call: TRBV5-4
d_call: TRBD1
cdr3_nt: TGTGCCAGCAGCTGGGACAGGGGGATCACCGGGGAGCTGTTTTTT
cdr3_aa: CASSWDRGITGELFF

cdr3_length: 14
j_call: TRBJ1-2
clone_size: -
v_call: TRBV27
d_call: TRBD1
cdr3_nt: TGTGCCAGCATGATTTCGCGGGACAGTGGTGGCTACACCTTC
cdr3_aa: CASMISRDSGGYTF

cdr3_length: 15
j_call: TRBJ1-1
clone_size: -
v_call: TRBV6-5
d_call: TRBD1
cdr3_nt: TGTGCCAGCAGTTACCCTGGACAGGGGGTCACTGAAGCTTTCTTT
cdr3_aa: CASSYPGQGVTEAFF

cdr3_length: 16
j_call: TRBJ2-3
clone_size: -
v_call: TRBV19
d_call: TRBD2
cdr3_nt: TGTGCCAGTAGTATCGGACTAGCGGGGGGAACAGATACGCAGTATTTT
cdr3_aa: CASSIGLAGGTDTQYF

cdr3_length: 14
j_call: TRBJ2-1
clone_size: -
v_call: TRBV29-1
d_call: -
cdr3_nt: TGCAGCGTCGGGGCCCCGACCGGGTACAATGAGCAGTTCTTC
cdr3_aa: CSVGAPTGYNEQFF

cdr3_length: 15
j_call: TRBJ1-2
clone_size: few
v_call: TRBV5-4
d_call: -
cdr3_nt: TGTGCCAGCAGCTTGGGAGTCCCAGGGCACTATGGCTACACCTTC
cdr3_aa: CASSLGVPGHYGYTF

cdr3_length: 14
j_call: TRBJ2-4
clone_size: -
v_call: TRBV29-1
d_call: -
cdr3_nt: TGCAGCGTTCGCCCACAGGGATCCCAAAACATTCAGTACTTC
cdr3_aa: CSVRPQGSQNIQYF

cdr3_length: 13
j_call: TRBJ1-2
clone_size: -
v_call: TRBV6-1
d_call: -
cdr3_nt: TGTGCCAGCAGTGAAGAGGGTTTCTATGGCTACACCTTC
cdr3_aa: CASSEEGFYGYTF

cdr3_length: 14
j_call: TRBJ1-5
clone_size: -
v_call: TRBV11-2
d_call: -
cdr3_nt: TGTGCCAGCAGCTTAGACGGGGGCCATCAGCCCCAGCATTTT
cdr3_aa: CASSLDGGHQPQHF

cdr3_length: 14
j_call: TRBJ2-4
clone_size: -
v_call: TRBV29-1
d_call: -
cdr3_nt: TGCAGCGTCGCACAGGAGGGGGGAACCCACATTCAGTACTTC
cdr3_aa: CSVAQEGGTHIQYF

cdr3_length: 15
j_call: TRBJ1-1
clone_size: -
v_call: TRBV11-2
d_call: -
cdr3_nt: TGTGCCAGCACTTTTATTGGAGGGGGGGGAACTGAAGCTTTCTTT
cdr3_aa: CASTFIGGGGTEAFF

cdr3_length: 16
j_call: TRBJ2-2
clone_size: -
v_call: TRBV2
d_call: TRBD2
cdr3_nt: TGTGCCAGCAAGAGGGGCAGGACTAGCCTTGGTGGGGAGCTGTTTTTT
cdr3_aa: CASKRGRTSLGGELFF

cdr3_length: 13
j_call: TRBJ1-1
clone_size: -
v_call: TRBV6-5
d_call: -
cdr3_nt: TGTGCCAGCAGTGTAGGGGGGAACACTGAAGCTTTCTTT
cdr3_aa: CASSVGGNTEAFF

cdr3_length: 15
j_call: TRBJ1-5
clone_size: -
v_call: TRBV9
d_call: TRBD1
cdr3_nt: TGTGCCAGCAGCGTAGGGACAGGGGAGGGTCAGCCCCAGCATTTT
cdr3_aa: CASSVGTGEGQPQHF

cdr3_length: 12
j_call: TRBJ1-1
clone_size: -
v_call: TRBV30
d_call: -
cdr3_nt: TGTGCCTGGGACAGCTTGAACACTGAAGCTTTCTTT
cdr3_aa: CAWDSLNTEAFF

cdr3_length: 13
j_call: TRBJ1-2
clone_size: -
v_call: TRBV9
d_call: -
cdr3_nt: TGTGCCAGCAGCACCTCAGGGGTTCGGGGCTACACCTTC
cdr3_aa: CASSTSGVRGYTF

cdr3_length: 14
j_call: TRBJ2-3
clone_size: -
v_call: TRBV7-3
d_call: -
cdr3_nt: TGTGCCAGCAGCTTCATGTCCAACACAGATACGCAGTATTTT
cdr3_aa: CASSFMSNTDTQYF

cdr3_length: 14
j_call: TRBJ1-1
clone_size: -
v_call: TRBV30
d_call: -
cdr3_nt: TGTGCCTGGAGTGTCGTCAGGGGGAACACTGAAGCTTTCTTT
cdr3_aa: CAWSVVRGNTEAFF

cdr3_length: 15
j_call: TRBJ1-1
clone_size: once
v_call: TRBV5-8
d_call: TRBD1
cdr3_nt: TGTGCCAGCAGCTTGGTTGAGGACAGGGTGACTGAAGCTTTCTTT
cdr3_aa: CASSLVEDRVTEAFF